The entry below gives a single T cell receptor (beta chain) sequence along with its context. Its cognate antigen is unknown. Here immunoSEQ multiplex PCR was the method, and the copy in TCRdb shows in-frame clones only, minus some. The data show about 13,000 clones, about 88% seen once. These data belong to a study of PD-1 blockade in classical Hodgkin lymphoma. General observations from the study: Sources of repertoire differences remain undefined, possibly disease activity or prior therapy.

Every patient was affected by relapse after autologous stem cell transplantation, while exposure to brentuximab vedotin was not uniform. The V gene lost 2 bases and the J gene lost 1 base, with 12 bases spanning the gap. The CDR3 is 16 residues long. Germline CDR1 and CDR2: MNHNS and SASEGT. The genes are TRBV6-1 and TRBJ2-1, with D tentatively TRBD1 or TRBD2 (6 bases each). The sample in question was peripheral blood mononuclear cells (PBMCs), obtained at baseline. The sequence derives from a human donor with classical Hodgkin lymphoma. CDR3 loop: CASSEWGAESYNEQFF. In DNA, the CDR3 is TGTGCCAGCAGTGAATGGGGGGCCGAGTCCTACAATGAGCAGTTCTTC.